One and the same sample provided the 7 T cell receptor beta chains below, sequenced in a study of response to subunit inactivated influenza vaccine. TCRdb independently ran MiXCR on the RT-PCR reads; one entry per CDR3 protein. The table shows some 180,000 distinct CDR3 sequences, with 7.5% to 10% occurring only once. The sample consisted of non-naive T cells sorted from PBMCs, taken on the day of vaccination. The receptor set was obtained from a man aged 50 to 59 who received an inactivated influenza vaccine.

This clonotype was detected many times. The rearrangement joins TRBV7-2 to TRBJ2-4, with 11 bases aligning to TRBD2. Germline V gene data show CDR1 as SGHTA and CDR2 as FQGNSA. The CDR3 runs to 17 residues. V shed 2 bases and J 7 bases; nucleotides not matched to a gene: 10. This chain's CDR3 is CASSLFLPSGGRNIQYF. CDR3 in DNA: TGTGCCAGCAGCTTATTCCTGCCTAGCGGGGGGCGGAACATTCAGTACTTC.

The V gene is TRBV28, the J gene TRBJ2-1; TRBD1 matches 8 bases. The CDR3 spans 15 residues. Per germline, CDR1 MDHEN and CDR2 SYDVKM. V gave up 6 bases and J gave up 9 bases; unmatched junction bases: 13. CDR3 DNA: TGTGCCAGCAGGCCTACAGGGGGACGGGTTGGTGAGCAGTTCTTC. Residues: CASRPTGGRVGEQFF.

The V gene is TRBV28, the J gene TRBJ2-7; 7 bases agree with TRBD1. Germline V lookup: CDR1 MDHEN, CDR2 SYDVKM. The CDR3 consists of 13 residues. V trimming: 7 bases; J trimming: 6 bases; junction bases outside the gene matches: 9. As DNA, the CDR3 is TGTGCCAGCAATACCCGGGACAGCTCCGAGCAGTACTTC. Its protein is CASNTRDSSEQYF.

This clonotype was observed a handful of times. V gene TRBV4-2 combines with J gene TRBJ1-4, with D perhaps matching TRBD1 (5 bases). Germline CDR1 is LGHNA and CDR2 is YNFKEQ. V lost 4 bases, J lost 6 bases, and 12 bases lay in between. The CDR3 has 14 amino acids. The CDR3 here is CASSPRGEDEKLFF. Written as DNA, the CDR3 is TGTGCCAGCAGCCCCAGAGGGGAGGATGAAAAACTGTTTTTT.

There are many counts of this clonotype. The chain employs TRBV7-2 and TRBJ2-1, with 7 bases matching TRBD1. J gave up 7 bases and V 0 bases, and 9 bases lay outside the gene matches. From germline, CDR1 is SGHTA and CDR2 FQGNSA. This CDR3 contains 16 residues. The CDR3 sequence is CASSLAPTGVGNEQFF. The CDR3 bases are TGTGCCAGCAGCTTAGCCCCTACAGGGGTAGGAAATGAGCAGTTCTTC.

J is TRBJ1-3 and V is TRBV6-5; D uncertain. Looked up from germline, CDR1 is MNHEY and CDR2 is SVGAGI. CDR3 length: 15 residues. The V gene lost 2 bases and the J gene lost 8 bases, with 16 bases spanning the gap. The CDR3 DNA reads as TGTGCCAGCAGTTACGGTGTTGCGAGGGAGGACACCATATATTTT. Translated: CASSYGVAREDTIYF.

This clonotype has a handful of counts. The gene calls are TRBV29-1 and TRBJ1-5; D is unclear. The length of the CDR3 is 15 residues. Germline V gene lookup returns CDR1 SQVTM and CDR2 ANQGSEA. Between the trimmed V and J ends, which lost 4 bases and 4 bases, there was a span of 17 bases. The CDR3 DNA sequence: TGCAGCGTTGTTGTGGCGGGGTGGGAGAATCAGCCCCAGCATTTT. Protein product: CSVVVAGWENQPQHF.